This T cell receptor beta chain was obtained from a study of T-cell reconstitution after alpha-beta-depleted transplantation in children. Study findings and constraints: When one year had passed after transplant, most T-cell counts and diversity came from newly produced T cells.

The authors prepared the TCRbeta library with unique molecular identifiers. MiXCR was run by TCRdb on the PCR reads, yielding one entry per CDR3 protein. Altogether about 1,000,000 distinct CDR3 sequences are present, 25% to 35% being singletons, with the ten largest covering more than 25%. Notes on this clonotype: Its antigen is not known.

This TCR was recovered from a boy in the first two years of life who had a stem cell transplant for SCID, so the T cells may come from the graft donor. The material was PBMCs, mostly from graft donor cells, obtained 360 days after TCRalphabeta/CD19-depleted stem cell transplant.

The CDR3, as DNA: TGTGCCAGCAGCTTAGATTTTGAGCGGGGGATATACGAGCAGTACTTC. It translates to CASSLDFERGIYEQYF. The J gene is TRBJ2-7, the V gene TRBV7-6; TRBD2 matches 8 bases. Germline V gene sequence: CDR1 SGHVS, CDR2 FNYEAQ. The CDR3 is 16 amino acids. With 1 base clipped from V and 4 bases from J, the junction kept 9 bases outside the gene matches.